The next 19 T cell receptor beta chains were all read from a single sample in a study of blood T cell repertoires in COVID-19. TCRdb keeps only in-frame clones here, not all; method: immunoSEQ multiplex PCR. This table has some 110,000 clones, roughly 80% appearing once. Sequenced sample: peripheral blood. These receptor sequences come from a woman of 80 years or more with acute or convalescent COVID-19.

The chain has TRBV11-2 and TRBJ2-7; 9 nucleotides align to TRBD2. Trimming at V came to 6 bases and at J to 5 bases, leaving 8 bases not matched to a gene. The CDR3 sequence is 14 residues long. Germline V gene lookup returns CDR1 SGHAT and CDR2 FQNNGV. CDR3 sequence (DNA): TGTGCCAGCAGAGCGGGAGGTGTAAGAAACGAGCAGTACTTC. Amino acids: CASRAGGVRNEQYF.

CDR3 DNA sequence: TGTGCCAGCAGCCCCAGCGGGATCAGAGATACGCAGTATTTT. This encodes CASSPSGIRDTQYF. This chain connects TRBV5-4 to TRBJ2-3, with 7 bases aligning to TRBD2. CDR3 length: 14 amino acids. V shed 4 bases and J 5 bases; nucleotides not matched to a gene: 7. Looked up from germline, CDR1 is SGHNT and CDR2 is YYREEE (reference sequence).

There are a few counts of this clone. V usage is TRBV6-6 and J usage is TRBJ2-7; weak D call: TRBD1 (5 bases). Deletions cut 10 bases from V and 4 bases from J, with 14 bases between. CDR3 length equals 12 residues. Germline V gene sequence: CDR1 MNHNY, CDR2 SVGAGI (reference sequence). The CDR3 reads CATSGFAYEQYF. CDR3 DNA: TGTGCCACCTCAGGGTTCGCGTACGAGCAGTACTTC.

The chain recombines TRBV9 with TRBJ1-5; TRBD1 matches at 10 bases. V was clipped by 5 bases and J by 5 bases; unmatched bases: 1. The germline V gene encodes CDR1 SGDLS and CDR2 YYNGEE. CDR3 length: 13 residues. The CDR3 loop reads CASSGTGDQPQHF. CDR3 nucleotide sequence: TGTGCCAGCAGTGGGACAGGGGATCAGCCCCAGCATTTT.

This sequence joins TRBV18 and TRBJ2-3, with D unclear. The CDR3 runs 14 residues. CDR1 and CDR2 (germline): KGHSH, LQKENI. Trimming stripped 1 base from V and 6 bases from J, with 11 bases between. The CDR3 DNA reads TGTGCCAGCTCACCACTAGCCGTCCCGGATACGCAGTATTTT. It is translated as CASSPLAVPDTQYF. Using reference TRBV18 and TRBJ2-3 for the parts outside the CDR3, the full variable domain is NAGVMQNPRHLVRRRGQEARLRCSPMKGHSHVYWYRQLPEEGLKFMVYLQKENIIDESGMPKERFSAEFPKEGPSILRIQQVVRGDSAAYFCASSPLAVPDTQYFGPGTRLTVL.

The J gene is TRBJ1-4, the V gene TRBV5-1; 12 positions agree with TRBD1. This CDR3 has 16 residues. CDR1 and CDR2 from the germline V gene are SGHRS and YFSETQ. V was clipped by 3 bases and J by 11 bases; unmatched bases: 11. CDR3 residues: CASSWDPGTGGEKLFF. The CDR3 region has the DNA TGCGCCAGCAGCTGGGATCCCGGGACAGGGGGCGAGAAACTGTTTTTT.

In this sample, this clone turned up once. The chain is built from TRBV3-1 (or the pseudogene TRBV3-2) and TRBJ2-7; 7 nucleotides match TRBD1. Germline CDR1 and CDR2: LGHDT and YNNKEL (reference sequence). The CDR3 has 13 amino acids. After removal of 3 bases from V and 6 bases from J, the junction contained 5 bases not matched to a gene. The CDR3 nucleotides are TGTGCCAGCAGCCATAGACAGGGTATCGAGCAGTACTTC. Encoded protein: CASSHRQGIEQYF.

The chain combines TRBV3-1 (or the pseudogene TRBV3-2) with TRBJ2-3; D is undetermined. Germline loops: CDR1 LGHDT, CDR2 YNNKEL (reference sequence). V shed 4 bases and J shed 2 bases, with 10 bases lying between them. This CDR3 has 14 amino acids. The CDR3 loop is CASSPTTTTDTQYF. The CDR3 nucleotides are TGTGCCAGCAGCCCTACTACGACCACAGATACGCAGTATTTT.

The chain has TRBV29-1 and TRBJ2-3, with TRBD2 matching over 14 bases. CDR1 SQVTM and CDR2 ANQGSEA come from the germline V gene. The CDR3 covers 15 residues. V was clipped by 6 bases and J by 3 bases; unmatched bases: 5. CDR3 region: CSVRRTSGRTDTQYF. The CDR3 DNA sequence: TGCAGCGTCCGACGGACTAGCGGGAGGACAGATACGCAGTATTTT.

This rearrangement joins TRBV7-2 to TRBJ2-3; 11 positions agree with TRBD2. V lost 6 bases and J lost 4; bases outside the gene matches: 9. CDR3 length: 16 amino acids. Germline CDR1 and CDR2: SGHTA and FQGNSA. In nucleotides, the CDR3 is TGTGCCAGCAGTCTTATAGCGGGAGGGCCTTCAGATACGCAGTATTTT. Translation: CASSLIAGGPSDTQYF.

The chain employs TRBV5-1 and TRBJ2-5; TRBD2 aligns across 10 bases. V gave up 1 base and J gave up 1 base; unmatched junction bases: 4. The V gene's germline CDR1 is SGHRS and CDR2 YFSETQ. The CDR3 consists of 16 residues. The CDR3 reads CASSLRGTSAQETQYF. CDR3 nucleotide sequence: TGCGCCAGCAGCTTGAGGGGGACTAGCGCCCAAGAGACCCAGTACTTC. Complete variable domain (other parts from reference TRBV5-1 and TRBJ2-5): KAGVTQTPRYLIKTRGQQVTLSCSPISGHRSVSWYQQTPGQGLQFLFEYFSETQRNKGNFPGRFSGRQFSNSRSEMNVSTLELGDSALYLCASSLRGTSAQETQYFGPGTRLLVL.

The V call is TRBV15, the J call TRBJ2-3, with D maybe TRBD2 (6 bases). V was shortened by 4 bases and J by 0 bases, with 8 bases between the two germline ends. The CDR3 has 14 residues. Germline V CDR1 and CDR2: LNHNV, YYDKDF (reference sequence). The CDR3 DNA is TGTGCCACCAGCAAAGGAGGGAGCACAGATACGCAGTATTTT. This gives the protein CATSKGGSTDTQYF.

This chain uses TRBV3-1 (or the pseudogene TRBV3-2) with TRBJ1-3; D is unclear. V lost 4 bases and J lost 4, with 8 bases in between. Germline V CDR1 and CDR2: LGHDT, YNNKEL (reference sequence). The CDR3 has 13 amino acids. CDR3 DNA sequence: TGTGCCAGCAGCCCCTCACAGGGAAACACCATATATTTT. Translating it yields CASSPSQGNTIYF.

The CDR3 DNA sequence: TGTGCCACCAGTGATCCCGGACTAGCGGGAGGGCCCGTCGGGGAGACCCAGTACTTC. Its protein is CATSDPGLAGGPVGETQYF. The J gene is TRBJ2-5, the V gene TRBV24-1; 15 bases are a match to TRBD2. The CDR3 totals 19 residues. With 3 bases clipped from V and 5 bases from J, the junction kept 12 bases outside the gene matches. Germline CDR1 reads KGHDR; CDR2 reads SFDVKD.

The chain is built from TRBV28 and TRBJ2-1; 12 nucleotides match TRBD2. This CDR3 is 18 amino acids long. CDR1 MDHEN and CDR2 SYDVKM come from the germline V gene. Trimming removed 2 bases from V and 0 bases from J; junction bases left unmatched: 5. CDR3 sequence: CASSLGLAGGSSYNEQFF. The DNA of the CDR3 is TGTGCCAGCAGTTTAGGGCTAGCGGGAGGGAGCTCCTACAATGAGCAGTTCTTC.

This clone was observed a few times. The chain is built from TRBV11-2 and TRBJ2-1, with D unclear. The CDR3 is 13 residues long. Looked up from germline, CDR1 is SGHAT and CDR2 is FQNNGV. The germline V and J ends were trimmed by 0 bases and 6 bases, with 6 bases remaining between them. The CDR3 here is CASSLELLNEQFF. The CDR3 DNA reads as TGTGCCAGCAGCTTAGAACTGCTCAATGAGCAGTTCTTC.

The CDR3 bases are TGCAGCGCTCATCCCAGCGGGAGGGCCGGGGGAGATACGCAGTATTTT. Its protein product is CSAHPSGRAGGDTQYF. This rearrangement joins TRBV29-1 to TRBJ2-3; 10 nucleotides agree with TRBD2. Germline trimming cut 7 bases from V and 5 bases from J; bases unmatched to any gene: 15. Germline-derived CDR1 and CDR2 are SQVTM and ANQGSEA. The length of the CDR3 is 16 residues.

This clone was counted a few times. The chain combines TRBV2 with TRBJ1-5; 8 bases are shared with TRBD1. From germline, CDR1 is SNHLY and CDR2 FYNNEI. The CDR3 has 13 residues. Trimming took 7 bases from V and 7 from J; bases not matched to a gene: 6. As DNA, the CDR3 is TGTGCCAGCACATCACAGGGGGGACAGCCCCAGCATTTT. Encoded protein: CASTSQGGQPQHF.

The chain combines TRBV4-3 with TRBJ1-4; 8 bases agree with TRBD1. Germline V gives CDR1 LGHNA, CDR2 YSLEER. Trimming removed 0 bases from V and 3 bases from J; junction bases left unmatched: 6. The CDR3 covers 17 residues. The CDR3 DNA sequence: TGCGCCAGCAGCCAAGATTGGGGACAGGTGCCTAATGAAAAACTGTTTTTT. This translates into CASSQDWGQVPNEKLFF.